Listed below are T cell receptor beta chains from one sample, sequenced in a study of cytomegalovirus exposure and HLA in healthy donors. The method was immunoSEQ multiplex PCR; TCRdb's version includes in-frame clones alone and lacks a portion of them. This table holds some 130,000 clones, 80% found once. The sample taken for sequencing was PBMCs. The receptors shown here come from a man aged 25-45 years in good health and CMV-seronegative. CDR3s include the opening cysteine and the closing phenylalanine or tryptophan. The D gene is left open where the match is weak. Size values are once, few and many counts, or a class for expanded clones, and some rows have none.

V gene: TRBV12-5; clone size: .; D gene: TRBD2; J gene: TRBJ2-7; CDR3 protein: CASGSPGGSGTSGSGEQYF; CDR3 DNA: TGTGCTAGTGGTTCTCCCGGGGGATCAGGGACTAGCGGGAGTGGTGAGCAGTACTTC
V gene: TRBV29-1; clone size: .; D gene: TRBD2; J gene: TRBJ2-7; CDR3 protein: CSVEKGLAGEAGYEQYF; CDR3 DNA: TGCAGCGTTGAAAAAGGGCTAGCGGGAGAAGCAGGCTACGAGCAGTACTTC
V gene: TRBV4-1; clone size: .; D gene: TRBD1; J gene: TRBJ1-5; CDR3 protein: CASSDPGGLSSNQPQHF; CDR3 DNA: TGCGCCAGCAGCGACCCAGGGGGCCTGTCGAGCAATCAGCCCCAGCATTTT
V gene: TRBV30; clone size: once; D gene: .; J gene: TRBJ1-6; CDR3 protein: CAWRIGGGYNSPLHF; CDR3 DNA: TGTGCCTGGAGAATAGGTGGAGGCTATAATTCACCCCTCCACTTT
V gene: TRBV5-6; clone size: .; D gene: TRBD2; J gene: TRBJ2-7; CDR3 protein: CASSLVAGGEQYF; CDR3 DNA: TGTGCCAGCAGCTTGGTCGCCGGGGGGGAGCAGTACTTC
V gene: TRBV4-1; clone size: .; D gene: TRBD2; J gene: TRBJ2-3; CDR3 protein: CASSRPGLAVGTDTQYF; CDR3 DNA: TGCGCCAGCAGCCGGCCGGGACTAGCGGTTGGCACAGATACGCAGTATTTT
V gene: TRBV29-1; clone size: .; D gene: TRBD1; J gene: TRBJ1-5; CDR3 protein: CSARTGSNQPQHF; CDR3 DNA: TGCAGCGCACGGACAGGGTCAAATCAGCCCCAGCATTTT
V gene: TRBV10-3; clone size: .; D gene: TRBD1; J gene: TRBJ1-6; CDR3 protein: CATEQGQQNSPLHF; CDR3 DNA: TGTGCCACCGAGCAGGGACAGCAAAATTCACCCCTCCACTTT
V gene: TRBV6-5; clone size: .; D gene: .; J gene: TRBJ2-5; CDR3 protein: CASSILPPSQYF; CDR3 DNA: TGTGCCAGCAGTATCTTACCCCCGAGCCAGTACTTC
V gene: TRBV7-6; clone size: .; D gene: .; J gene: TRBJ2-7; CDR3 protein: CASSPQGFSYEQYF; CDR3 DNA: TGTGCCAGCAGCCCACAGGGTTTCTCCTACGAGCAGTACTTC
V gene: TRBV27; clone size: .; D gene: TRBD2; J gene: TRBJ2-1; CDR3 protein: CASSQGTSGRSEQFF; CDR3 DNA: TGTGCCAGCAGTCAGGGGACTAGCGGGAGGTCTGAGCAGTTCTTC
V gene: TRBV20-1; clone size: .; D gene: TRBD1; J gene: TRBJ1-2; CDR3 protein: CSASTGGGYTF; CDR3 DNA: TGCAGTGCCTCGACAGGGGGCGGCTACACCTTC
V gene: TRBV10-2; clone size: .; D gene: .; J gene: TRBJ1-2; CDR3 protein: CASSDGRFDGYTF; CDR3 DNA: TGCGCCAGCAGTGACGGGAGGTTTGATGGCTACACCTTC
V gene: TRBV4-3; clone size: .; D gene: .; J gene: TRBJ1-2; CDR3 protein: CASSQDRSSADYGYPF; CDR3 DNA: TGCGCCAGCAGCCAAGATCGGTCGTCTGCGGACTATGGCTACCCCTTC
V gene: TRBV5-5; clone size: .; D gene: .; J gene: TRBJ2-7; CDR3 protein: CASSRAGTQSSYEQYF; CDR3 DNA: TGTGCCAGCAGCCGTGCCGGGACTCAGAGCTCCTACGAGCAGTACTTC
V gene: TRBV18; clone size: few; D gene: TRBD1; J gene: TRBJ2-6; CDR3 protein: CASSPGTGRSGANVLTF; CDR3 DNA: TGTGCCAGCTCCCCGGGGACAGGGAGGTCTGGGGCCAACGTCCTGACTTTC
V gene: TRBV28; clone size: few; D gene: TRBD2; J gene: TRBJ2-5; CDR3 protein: CASSLPRGRQPNQETQYF; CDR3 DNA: TGTGCCAGCAGTTTACCCCGCGGGAGGCAGCCTAACCAAGAGACCCAGTACTTC
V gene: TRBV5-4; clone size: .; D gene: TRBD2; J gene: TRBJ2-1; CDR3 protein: CASRTLDLAGYNEQFF; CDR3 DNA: TGTGCCAGCAGAACGCTGGACCTAGCGGGATACAATGAGCAGTTCTTC
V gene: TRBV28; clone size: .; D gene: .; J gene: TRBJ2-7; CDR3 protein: CASMSGEQYF; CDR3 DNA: TGTGCCAGCATGTCAGGCGAGCAGTACTTC
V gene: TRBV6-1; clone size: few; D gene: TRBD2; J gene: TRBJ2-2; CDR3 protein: CASRTSGGNTGELFF; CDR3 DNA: TGTGCCAGCAGAACAAGCGGGGGGAACACCGGGGAGCTGTTTTTT
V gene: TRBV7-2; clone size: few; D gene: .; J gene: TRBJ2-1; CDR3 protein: CASTPGGRDEQFF; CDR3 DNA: TGTGCCAGCACCCCCGGAGGGCGGGATGAGCAGTTCTTC
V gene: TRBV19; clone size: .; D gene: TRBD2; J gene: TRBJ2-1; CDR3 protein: CASSSPGLANEQFF; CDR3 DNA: TGTGCCAGTAGTTCACCGGGACTAGCAAATGAGCAGTTCTTC
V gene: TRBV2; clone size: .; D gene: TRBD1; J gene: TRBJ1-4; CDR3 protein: CASSTTGGFNEKLFF; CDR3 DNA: TGTGCCAGCAGTACCACAGGGGGCTTTAATGAAAAACTGTTTTTT
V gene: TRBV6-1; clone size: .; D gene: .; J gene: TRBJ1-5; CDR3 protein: CASSELPGVAQPQNF; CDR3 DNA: TGTGCCAGCAGTGAACTTCCAGGCGTCGCTCAGCCCCAGAATTTT
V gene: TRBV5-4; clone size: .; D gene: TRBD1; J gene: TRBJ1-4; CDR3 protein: CASSLEGGAFEKLFF; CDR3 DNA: TGTGCCAGCAGCTTGGAAGGGGGCGCATTTGAAAAACTGTTTTTT
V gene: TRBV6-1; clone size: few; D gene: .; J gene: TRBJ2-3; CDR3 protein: CASSLFGGSGDTQYF; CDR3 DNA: TGTGCCAGCAGCCTCTTCGGTGGGTCGGGAGATACGCAGTATTTT
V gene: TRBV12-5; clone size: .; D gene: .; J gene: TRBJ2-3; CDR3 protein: CASGLVMGSGSTDTQYF; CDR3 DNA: TGTGCTAGTGGTTTGGTAATGGGTAGCGGAAGCACAGATACGCAGTATTTT
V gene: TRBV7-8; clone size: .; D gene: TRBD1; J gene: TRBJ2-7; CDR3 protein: CASSRYQGALEGYF; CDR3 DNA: TGTGCCAGCAGCCGCTACCAGGGGGCTTTAGAGGGGTACTTC
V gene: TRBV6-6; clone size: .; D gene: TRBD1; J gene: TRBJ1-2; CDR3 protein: CASTGGQGIFGYTF; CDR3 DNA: TGTGCCAGCACCGGGGGACAGGGTATCTTTGGCTACACCTTC
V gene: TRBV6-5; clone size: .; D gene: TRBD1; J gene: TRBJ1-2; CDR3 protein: CASRPTTGGSYGYTF; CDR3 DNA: TGTGCCAGCAGACCTACGACAGGGGGCAGCTATGGCTACACCTTC
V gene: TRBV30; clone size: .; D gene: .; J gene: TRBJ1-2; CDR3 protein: CAWNRDTEKYGYTF; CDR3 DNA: TGTGCCTGGAACCGGGACACAGAAAAATATGGCTACACCTTC
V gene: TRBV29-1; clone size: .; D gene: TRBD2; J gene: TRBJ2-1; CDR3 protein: CSVVSGRGTNEQFF; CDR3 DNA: TGCAGCGTTGTAAGCGGGAGAGGCACGAATGAGCAGTTCTTC
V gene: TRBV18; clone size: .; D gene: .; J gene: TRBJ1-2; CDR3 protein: CASSPDNSGYTF; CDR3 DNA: TGTGCCAGCTCACCTGACAACTCTGGCTACACCTTC
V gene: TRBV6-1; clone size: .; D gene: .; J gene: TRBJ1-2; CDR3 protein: CASSSQLGTNYGYTF; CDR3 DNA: TGTGCCAGCAGTAGCCAGCTAGGTACTAACTATGGCTACACCTTC
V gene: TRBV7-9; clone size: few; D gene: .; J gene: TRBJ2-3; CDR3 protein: CASSSFMSGSTDTQYF; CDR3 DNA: TGTGCCAGCAGCTCCTTCATGTCGGGTAGCACAGATACGCAGTATTTT
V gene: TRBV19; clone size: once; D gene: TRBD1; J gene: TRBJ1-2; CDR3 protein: CASRDRYGYPF; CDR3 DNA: TGTGCCAGCCGGGACAGGTATGGCTACCCCTTC
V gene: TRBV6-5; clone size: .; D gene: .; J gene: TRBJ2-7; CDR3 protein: CASSYYPGDEQYF; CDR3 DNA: TGTGCCAGCAGTTACTACCCAGGCGACGAGCAGTACTTC
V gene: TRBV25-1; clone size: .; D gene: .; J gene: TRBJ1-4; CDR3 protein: CASSEYRGATNEKLFF; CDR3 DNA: TGTGCCAGCAGTGAATATCGGGGGGCAACTAATGAAAAACTGTTTTTT
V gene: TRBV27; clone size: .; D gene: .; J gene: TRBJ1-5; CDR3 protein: CASSSSPAGAWNQPQHF; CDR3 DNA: TGTGCCAGCAGTTCCTCTCCGGCGGGGGCCTGGAATCAGCCCCAGCATTTT
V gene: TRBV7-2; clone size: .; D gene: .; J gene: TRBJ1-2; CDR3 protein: CASSLGQGGYGYTF; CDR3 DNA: TGTGCCAGCAGCCTCGGGCAGGGCGGCTATGGCTACACCTTC
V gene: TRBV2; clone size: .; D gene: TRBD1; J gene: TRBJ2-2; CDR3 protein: CASRWTGNTGELFF; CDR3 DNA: TGTGCCAGCAGATGGACAGGGAACACCGGGGAGCTGTTTTTT
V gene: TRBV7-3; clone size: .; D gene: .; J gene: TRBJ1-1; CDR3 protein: CASSFDSTYTEAFF; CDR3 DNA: TGTGCCAGCAGCTTTGACAGCACTTACACTGAAGCTTTCTTT
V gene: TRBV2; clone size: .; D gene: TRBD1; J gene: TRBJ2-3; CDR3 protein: CASGQGNADTQYF; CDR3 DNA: TGTGCCAGCGGACAGGGAAACGCAGATACGCAGTATTTT
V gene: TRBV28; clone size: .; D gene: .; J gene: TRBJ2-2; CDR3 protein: CASSPGNTGELFF; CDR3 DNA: TGTGCCAGCAGTCCGGGGAACACCGGGGAGCTGTTTTTT
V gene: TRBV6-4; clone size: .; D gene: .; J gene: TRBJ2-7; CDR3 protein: CASSDWLGYEQYF; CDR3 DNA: TGTGCCAGCAGTGACTGGCTAGGCTACGAGCAGTACTTC
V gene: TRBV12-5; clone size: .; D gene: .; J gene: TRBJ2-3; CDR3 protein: CASALGPQDTQYF; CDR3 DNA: TGTGCTAGTGCTTTGGGTCCCCAAGATACGCAGTATTTT
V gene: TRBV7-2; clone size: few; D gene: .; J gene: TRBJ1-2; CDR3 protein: CASSSREGAGYTF; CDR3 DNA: TGTGCCAGCAGCTCCCGTGAGGGCGCGGGCTACACCTTC
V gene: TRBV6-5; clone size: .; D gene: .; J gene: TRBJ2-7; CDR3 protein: CASSSVRLKYEQYF; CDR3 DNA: TGTGCCAGCAGCTCTGTGAGACTGAAATACGAGCAGTACTTC
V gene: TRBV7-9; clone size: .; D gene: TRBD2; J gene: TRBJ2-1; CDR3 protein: CASTPGGSLDNEQFF; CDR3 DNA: TGTGCCAGCACCCCCGGGGGGAGTCTCGACAATGAGCAGTTCTTC
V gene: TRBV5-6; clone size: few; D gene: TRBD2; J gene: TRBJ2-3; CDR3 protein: CASSLAGGITDTQYF; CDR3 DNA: TGTGCCAGCAGCTTGGCGGGAGGGATCACAGATACGCAGTATTTT
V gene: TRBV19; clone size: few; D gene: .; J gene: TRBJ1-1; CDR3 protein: CASSISMNTEAFF; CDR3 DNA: TGTGCCAGTAGTATTAGTATGAACACTGAAGCTTTCTTT
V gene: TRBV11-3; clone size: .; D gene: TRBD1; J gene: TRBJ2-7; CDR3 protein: CASSSPGQGYEQYF; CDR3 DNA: TGTGCCAGCAGTTCACCGGGACAGGGTTACGAGCAGTACTTC
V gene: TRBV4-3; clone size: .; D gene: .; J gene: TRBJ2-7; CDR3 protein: CASSQGRGTYEQYF; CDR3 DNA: TGCGCCAGCAGCCAGGGCCGGGGGACTTACGAGCAGTACTTC
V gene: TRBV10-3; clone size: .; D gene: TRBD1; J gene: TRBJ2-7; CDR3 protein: CAISVGQGIYEQYF; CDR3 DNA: TGTGCCATCAGTGTGGGACAGGGCATCTACGAGCAGTACTTC
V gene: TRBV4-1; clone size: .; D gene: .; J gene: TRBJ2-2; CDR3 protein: CASSQAFRQLTGELFF; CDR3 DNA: TGCGCCAGCAGCCAAGCATTCAGGCAGTTGACCGGGGAGCTGTTTTTT
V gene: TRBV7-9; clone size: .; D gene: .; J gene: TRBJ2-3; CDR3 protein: CASSPAGQHSTDTQYF; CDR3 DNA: TGTGCCAGCAGCCCCGCAGGACAGCATAGCACAGATACGCAGTATTTT
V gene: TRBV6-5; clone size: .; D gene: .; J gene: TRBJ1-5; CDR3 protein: CASRSRDINQPQNF; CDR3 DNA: TGTGCCAGCAGGTCCCGGGACATCAATCAGCCCCAGAATTTT